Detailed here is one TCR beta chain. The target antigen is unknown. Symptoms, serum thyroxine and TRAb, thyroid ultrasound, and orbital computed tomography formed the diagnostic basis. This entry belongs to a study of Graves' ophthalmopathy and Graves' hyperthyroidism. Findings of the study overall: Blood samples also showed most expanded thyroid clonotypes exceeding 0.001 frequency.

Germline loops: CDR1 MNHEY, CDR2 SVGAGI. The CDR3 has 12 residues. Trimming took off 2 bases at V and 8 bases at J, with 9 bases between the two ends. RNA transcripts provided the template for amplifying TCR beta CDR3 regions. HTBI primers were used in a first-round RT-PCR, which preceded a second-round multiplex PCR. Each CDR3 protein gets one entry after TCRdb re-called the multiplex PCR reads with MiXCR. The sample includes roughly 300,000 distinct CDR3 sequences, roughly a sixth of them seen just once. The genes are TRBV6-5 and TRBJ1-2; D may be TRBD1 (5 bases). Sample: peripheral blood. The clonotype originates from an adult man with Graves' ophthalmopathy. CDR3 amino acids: CASSYGAEGYTF. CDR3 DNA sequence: TGTGCCAGCAGTTACGGGGCCGAGGGCTACACCTTC.